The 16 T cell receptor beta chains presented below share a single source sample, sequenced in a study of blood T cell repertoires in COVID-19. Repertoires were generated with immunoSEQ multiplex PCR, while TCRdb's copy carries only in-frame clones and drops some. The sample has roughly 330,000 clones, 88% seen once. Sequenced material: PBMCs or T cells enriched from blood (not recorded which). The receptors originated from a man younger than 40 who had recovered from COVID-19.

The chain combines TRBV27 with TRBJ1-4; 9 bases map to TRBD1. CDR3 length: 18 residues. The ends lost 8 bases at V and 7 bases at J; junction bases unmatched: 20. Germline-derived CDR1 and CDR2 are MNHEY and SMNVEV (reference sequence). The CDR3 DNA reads TGTGCCAGCGGCGCACAGGGGGCTGTGAATTGGGGAAGTGAAAAACTGTTTTTT. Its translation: CASGAQGAVNWGSEKLFF. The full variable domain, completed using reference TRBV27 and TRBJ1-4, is EAQVTQNPRYLITVTGKKLTVTCSQNMNHEYMSWYRQDPGLGLRQIYYSMNVEVTDKGDVPEGYKVSRKEKRNFPLILESPSPNQTSLYFCASGAQGAVNWGSEKLFFGSGTQLSVL.

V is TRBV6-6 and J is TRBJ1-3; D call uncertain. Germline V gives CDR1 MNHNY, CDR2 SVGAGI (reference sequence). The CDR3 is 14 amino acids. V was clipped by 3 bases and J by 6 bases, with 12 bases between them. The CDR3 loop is CASSYRREANTIYF. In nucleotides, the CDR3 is TGTGCCAGCAGTTATAGGAGGGAAGCAAACACCATATATTTT.

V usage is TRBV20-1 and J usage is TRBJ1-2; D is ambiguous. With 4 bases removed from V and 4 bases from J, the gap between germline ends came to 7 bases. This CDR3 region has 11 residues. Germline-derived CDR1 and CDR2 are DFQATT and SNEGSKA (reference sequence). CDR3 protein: CSANIFYGYTF. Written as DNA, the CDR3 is TGCAGTGCTAACATATTCTATGGCTACACCTTC.

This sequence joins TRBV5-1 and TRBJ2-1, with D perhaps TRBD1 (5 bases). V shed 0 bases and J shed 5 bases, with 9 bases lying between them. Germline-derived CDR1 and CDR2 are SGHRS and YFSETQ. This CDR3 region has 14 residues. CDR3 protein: CASSLGQWDNEQFF. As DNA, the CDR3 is TGCGCCAGCAGCTTGGGACAGTGGGACAATGAGCAGTTCTTC. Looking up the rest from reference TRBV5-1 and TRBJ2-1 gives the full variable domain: KAGVTQTPRYLIKTRGQQVTLSCSPISGHRSVSWYQQTPGQGLQFLFEYFSETQRNKGNFPGRFSGRQFSNSRSEMNVSTLELGDSALYLCASSLGQWDNEQFFGPGTRLTVL.

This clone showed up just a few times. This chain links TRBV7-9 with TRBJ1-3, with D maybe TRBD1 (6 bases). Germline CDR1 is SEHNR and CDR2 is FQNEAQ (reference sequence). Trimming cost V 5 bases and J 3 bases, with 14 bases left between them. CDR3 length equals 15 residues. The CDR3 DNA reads TGTGCCAGCAGCGCAGGGGCTTCAGTTGGAAACACCATATATTTT. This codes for CASSAGASVGNTIYF.

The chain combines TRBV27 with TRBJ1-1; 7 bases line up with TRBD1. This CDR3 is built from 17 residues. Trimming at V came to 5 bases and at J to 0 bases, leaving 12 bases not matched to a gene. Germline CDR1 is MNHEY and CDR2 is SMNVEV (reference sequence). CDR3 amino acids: CASSPIKRTGLNTEAFF. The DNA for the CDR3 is TGTGCCAGCAGTCCAATCAAAAGGACAGGATTGAACACTGAAGCTTTCTTT.

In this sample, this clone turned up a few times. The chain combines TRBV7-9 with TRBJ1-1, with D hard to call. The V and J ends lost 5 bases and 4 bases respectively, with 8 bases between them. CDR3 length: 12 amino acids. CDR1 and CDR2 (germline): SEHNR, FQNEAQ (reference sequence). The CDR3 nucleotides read TGTGCCAGCAGCCCGGGTGGCACTGAAGCTTTCTTT. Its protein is CASSPGGTEAFF.

The CDR3 loop reads CASRNLARLYNEQFF. CDR3 in DNA: TGTGCCAGCAGGAATCTAGCGCGATTGTACAATGAGCAGTTCTTC. V and J are TRBV5-6 and TRBJ2-1, with D maybe TRBD2 (6 bases). The length of the CDR3 is 15 residues. V was trimmed by 5 bases and J by 4 bases, leaving 16 bases between them. CDR1 SGHDT and CDR2 YYEEEE come from the germline V gene.

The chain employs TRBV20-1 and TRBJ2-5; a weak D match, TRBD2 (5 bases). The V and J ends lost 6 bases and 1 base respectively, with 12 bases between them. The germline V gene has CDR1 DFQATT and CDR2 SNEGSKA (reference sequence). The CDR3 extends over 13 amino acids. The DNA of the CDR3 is TGCAGTGCCAGTTGGCTAGCCCAAGAGACCCAGTACTTC. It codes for CSASWLAQETQYF.

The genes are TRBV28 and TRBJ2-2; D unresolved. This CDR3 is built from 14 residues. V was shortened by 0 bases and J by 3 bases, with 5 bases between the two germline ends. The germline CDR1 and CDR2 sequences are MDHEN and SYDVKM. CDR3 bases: TGTGCCAGCAGTTTATGGGCCCACACCGGGGAGCTGTTTTTT. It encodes CASSLWAHTGELFF.

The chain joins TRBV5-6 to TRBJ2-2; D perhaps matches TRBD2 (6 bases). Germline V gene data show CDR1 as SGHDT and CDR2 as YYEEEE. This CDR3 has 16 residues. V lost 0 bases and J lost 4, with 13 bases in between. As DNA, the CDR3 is TGTGCCAGCAGCTTGGGGAGGGAGGAACCCACCGGGGAGCTGTTTTTT. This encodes CASSLGREEPTGELFF.

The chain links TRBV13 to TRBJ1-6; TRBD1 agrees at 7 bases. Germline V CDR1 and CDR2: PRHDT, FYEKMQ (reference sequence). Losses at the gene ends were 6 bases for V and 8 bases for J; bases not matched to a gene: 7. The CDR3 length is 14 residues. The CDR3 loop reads CASSLRQGDSPLHF. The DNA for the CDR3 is TGTGCCAGCAGTTTACGACAGGGTGATTCACCCCTCCACTTT.

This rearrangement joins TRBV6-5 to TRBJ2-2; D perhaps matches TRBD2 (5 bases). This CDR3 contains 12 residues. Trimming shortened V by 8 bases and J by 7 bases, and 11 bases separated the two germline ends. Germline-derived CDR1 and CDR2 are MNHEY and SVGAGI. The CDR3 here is CASLSGFGELFF. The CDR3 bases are TGTGCCAGCTTATCGGGGTTCGGGGAGCTGTTTTTT.

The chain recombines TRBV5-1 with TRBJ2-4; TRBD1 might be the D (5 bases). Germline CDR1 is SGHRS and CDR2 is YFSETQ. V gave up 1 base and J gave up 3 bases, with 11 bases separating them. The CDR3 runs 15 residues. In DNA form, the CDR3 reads TGCGCCAGCAGCTTGTCGGCAGGGAACAAAAACATTCAGTACTTC. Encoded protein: CASSLSAGNKNIQYF.

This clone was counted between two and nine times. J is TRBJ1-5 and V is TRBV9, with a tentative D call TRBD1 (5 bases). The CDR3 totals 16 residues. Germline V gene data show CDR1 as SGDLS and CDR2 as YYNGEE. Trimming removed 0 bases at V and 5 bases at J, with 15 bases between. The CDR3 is CASSVATGRIYQPQHF. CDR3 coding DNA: TGTGCCAGCAGCGTAGCTACAGGCCGGATCTATCAGCCCCAGCATTTT. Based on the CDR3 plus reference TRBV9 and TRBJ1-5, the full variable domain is DSGVTQTPKHLITATGQRVTLRCSPRSGDLSVYWYQQSLDQGLQFLIQYYNGEERAKGNILERFSAQQFPDLHSELNLSSLELGDSALYFCASSVATGRIYQPQHFGDGTRLSIL.

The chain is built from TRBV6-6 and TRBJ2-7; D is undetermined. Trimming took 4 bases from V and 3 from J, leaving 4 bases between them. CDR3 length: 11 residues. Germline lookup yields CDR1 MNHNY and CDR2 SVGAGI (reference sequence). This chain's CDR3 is CASSSVYEQYF. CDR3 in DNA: TGTGCCAGCAGTTCGGTCTACGAGCAGTACTTC.